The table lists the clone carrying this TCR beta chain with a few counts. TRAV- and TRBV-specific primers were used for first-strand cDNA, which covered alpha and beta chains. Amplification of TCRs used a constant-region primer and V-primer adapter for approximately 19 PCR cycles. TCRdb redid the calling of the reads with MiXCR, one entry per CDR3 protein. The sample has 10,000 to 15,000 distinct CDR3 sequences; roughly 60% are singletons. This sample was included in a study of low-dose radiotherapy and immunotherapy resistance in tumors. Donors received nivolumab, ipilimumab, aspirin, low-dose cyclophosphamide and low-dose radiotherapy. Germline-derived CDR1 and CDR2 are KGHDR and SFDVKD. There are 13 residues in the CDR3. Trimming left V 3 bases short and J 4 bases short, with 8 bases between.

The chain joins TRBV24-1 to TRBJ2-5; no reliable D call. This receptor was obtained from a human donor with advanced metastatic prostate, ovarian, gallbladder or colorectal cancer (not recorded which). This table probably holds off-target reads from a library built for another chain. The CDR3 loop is CATSDTVVETQYF. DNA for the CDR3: TGTGCCACCAGTGATACGGTTGTAGAGACCCAGTACTTC.